The 30 T cell receptor beta chains listed next were all sequenced from one sample in a study of blood T cell repertoires in COVID-19. The protocol was immunoSEQ multiplex PCR, while the TCRdb copy is restricted to in-frame clones and leaves out a portion. This table holds around 150,000 clones, about 83% found once. Input material: peripheral blood. The receptor set was obtained from a man younger than 40 with COVID-19, enrolled during active disease.

This clone was detected only a few times. The chain combines TRBV4-2 with TRBJ2-7; 9 bases fit TRBD1. CDR1 and CDR2 from the germline V gene are LGHNA and YNFKEQ. V lost 6 bases and J lost 6; bases outside the gene matches: 9. The CDR3 is 14 amino acids. The CDR3 nucleotides are TGTGCCAGCAGGATACAGGGGGCCAGGGGCGAGCAGTACTTC. This codes for CASRIQGARGEQYF.

This clone was observed a single time. The J gene is TRBJ2-3, the V gene TRBV6-6, with TRBD2 matching over 10 bases. Germline V CDR1 and CDR2: MNHNY, SVGAGI (reference sequence). V gave up 5 bases and J gave up 3 bases; unmatched junction bases: 14. This CDR3 spans 18 amino acids. The CDR3 protein is CASSPSVVLAGRTDTQYF. Written as DNA, the CDR3 is TGTGCCAGCAGTCCCTCCGTCGTACTAGCGGGAAGGACAGATACGCAGTATTTT.

This chain uses TRBV19 with TRBJ2-7; D might be TRBD2 (5 bases). CDR3 length: 12 residues. Germline V lookup: CDR1 LNHDA, CDR2 SQIVND (reference sequence). V was trimmed by 5 bases and J by 5 bases, leaving 10 bases between them. The CDR3 sequence is CASSSAGNEQYF. CDR3 coding DNA: TGTGCCAGTAGTTCGGCCGGGAACGAGCAGTACTTC.

The chain employs TRBV4-2 and TRBJ2-1; 7 bases line up with TRBD1. Germline V gives CDR1 LGHNA, CDR2 YNFKEQ. V was clipped by 4 bases and J by 4 bases; unmatched bases: 10. The CDR3 covers 16 residues. The CDR3 nucleotides read TGTGCCAGCAGCCGCGAGGGGGCTAGTGTTTACAATGAGCAGTTCTTC. This gives the protein CASSREGASVYNEQFF.

The gene calls are TRBV27 and TRBJ2-2, with 9 bases that match TRBD1. V was pared by 2 bases and J by 1 base, with 5 bases of the junction left unmatched. The germline gives CDR1 MNHEY, CDR2 SMNVEV (reference sequence). The CDR3 consists of 17 residues. CDR3 DNA sequence: TGTGCCAGCAGTTTACTCCGGGACAGGGAGAACACCGGGGAGCTGTTTTTT. Translated: CASSLLRDRENTGELFF.

This clone was found a few times. The CDR3 DNA is TGTGCCAGCAGCCCTTCGATTGCGCGTACAGATACGCAGTATTTT. Its translation: CASSPSIARTDTQYF. This chain links TRBV7-2 with TRBJ2-3, with D hard to call. The V end lost 5 bases, the J end lost 3 bases, and 15 bases lay between the germline ends. The CDR3 has 15 amino acids. Germline lookup yields CDR1 SGHTA and CDR2 FQGNSA. The full variable domain, in which reference TRBV7-2 and TRBJ2-3 provide the parts outside the CDR3, is GAGVSQSPSNKVTEKGKDVELRCDPISGHTALYWYRQSLGQGLEFLIYFQGNSAPDKSGLPSDRFSAERTGGSVSTLTIQRTQQEDSAVYLCASSPSIARTDTQYFGPGTRLTVL.

This clone was found a few times. V is TRBV19 and J is TRBJ2-7; 12 bases align to TRBD2. Looked up from germline, CDR1 is LNHDA and CDR2 is SQIVND (reference sequence). The CDR3 loop spans 15 amino acids. V lost 6 bases to trimming and J lost 0 bases; unmatched junction nucleotides: 3. CDR3 region: CASSWGLAGSYEQYF. The DNA of the CDR3 is TGTGCCAGTAGCTGGGGACTAGCGGGCTCCTACGAGCAGTACTTC.

CDR3 protein: CASSLGDRGPNEQFF. The DNA for the CDR3 is TGTGCCAGCAGTTTAGGGGACAGGGGGCCGAATGAGCAGTTCTTC. The chain has TRBV28 and TRBJ2-1, with 12 bases lining up with TRBD1. V lost 2 bases to trimming and J lost 7 bases; unmatched junction nucleotides: 3. The CDR3 consists of 15 residues. Per the germline V gene, CDR1 is MDHEN and CDR2 is SYDVKM. Together with reference TRBV28 and TRBJ2-1, the CDR3 gives the full variable domain: DVKVTQSSRYLVKRTGEKVFLECVQDMDHENMFWYRQDPGLGLRLIYFSYDVKMKEKGDIPEGYSVSREKKERFSLILESASTNQTSMYLCASSLGDRGPNEQFFGPGTRLTVL.

The chain uses TRBV24-1 and TRBJ2-1, with 7 bases matching TRBD2. The trim removed 4 bases at V and 7 bases at J, leaving 12 bases unmatched. Germline values: CDR1 KGHDR, CDR2 SFDVKD. The CDR3 extends over 16 amino acids. For the CDR3, the DNA is TGTGCCACCAGTGACCGCCGCGGGAGCCTTTGGAATGAGCAGTTCTTC. Amino acid sequence: CATSDRRGSLWNEQFF.

As to this clone: This CDR3 is also generated by other DNA sequences in the sample. V gene TRBV18 combines with J gene TRBJ1-5, with 8 bases lining up with TRBD1. J gave up 2 bases and V 0 bases, and 0 bases lay outside the gene matches. The germline V gene has CDR1 KGHSH and CDR2 LQKENI. This CDR3 is built from 15 residues. The CDR3 coding sequence is TGTGCCAGCTCACCACCGGGACAGGGCAATCAGCCCCAGCATTTT. Its translation is CASSPPGQGNQPQHF. Full variable domain (rest looked up from reference TRBV18 and TRBJ1-5): NAGVMQNPRHLVRRRGQEARLRCSPMKGHSHVYWYRQLPEEGLKFMVYLQKENIIDESGMPKERFSAEFPKEGPSILRIQQVVRGDSAAYFCASSPPGQGNQPQHFGDGTRLSIL.

The genes are TRBV28 and TRBJ1-5; TRBD1 agrees at 8 bases. Germline V gene sequence: CDR1 MDHEN, CDR2 SYDVKM. The CDR3 is 15 amino acids. Losses at the gene ends were 1 base for V and 5 bases for J; bases not matched to a gene: 4. In nucleotides, the CDR3 is TGTGCCAGCAGTTTATTGGGACAGGTCCATCAGCCCCAGCATTTT. This encodes CASSLLGQVHQPQHF.

V and J are TRBV27 and TRBJ2-1, with D unresolved. The length of the CDR3 is 15 residues. CDR1 is MNHEY and CDR2 is SMNVEV in the germline V gene (reference sequence). V was shortened by 0 bases and J by 4 bases, with 10 bases between the two germline ends. CDR3 sequence: CASSLSARIYNEQFF. CDR3 nucleotide sequence: TGTGCCAGCAGTTTATCAGCCCGAATATACAATGAGCAGTTCTTC.

The rearrangement links TRBV19 to TRBJ1-1, with 10 bases lining up with TRBD1. The CDR3 length is 16 residues. Trimming removed 6 bases from V and 4 bases from J; junction bases left unmatched: 11. Germline CDR1 reads LNHDA; CDR2 reads SQIVND (reference sequence). The CDR3 sequence: CASRGDRGQGSTEAFF. CDR3 nucleotides: TGTGCCAGTAGAGGAGACAGGGGGCAGGGAAGCACTGAAGCTTTCTTT.

The J gene is TRBJ2-1, the V gene TRBV15, with 9 bases fitting TRBD1. The ends lost 4 bases at V and 5 bases at J; junction bases unmatched: 6. The CDR3 is made up of 15 amino acids. The germline CDR1 and CDR2 sequences are LNHNV and YYDKDF (reference sequence). CDR3 in amino acids: CATSKWGQGDNEQFF. The CDR3 DNA is TGTGCCACCAGCAAGTGGGGACAGGGCGACAATGAGCAGTTCTTC.

The chain has TRBV28 and TRBJ1-1; 9 bases align to TRBD1. There are 13 residues in the CDR3. Germline V CDR1 and CDR2: MDHEN, SYDVKM. V gave up 10 bases and J gave up 5 bases; unmatched junction bases: 8. DNA of the CDR3: TGTGCCATTACCAGACAGGGGGGAACTGAAGCTTTCTTT. Its translation is CAITRQGGTEAFF.

The chain uses TRBV9 and TRBJ2-1; 12 bases are a match to TRBD2. Losses at the gene ends were 2 bases for V and 6 bases for J; bases not matched to a gene: 3. Per germline, CDR1 SGDLS and CDR2 YYNGEE. The CDR3 runs 15 residues. Here the CDR3 reads CASSVTSGSTNEQFF. CDR3 DNA: TGTGCCAGCAGCGTGACTAGCGGGAGTACCAATGAGCAGTTCTTC.

This chain uses TRBV10-3 with TRBJ1-1, with a weak D call TRBD1 (5 bases). From germline, CDR1 is ENHRY and CDR2 SYGVKD. V lost 7 bases and J 5 bases, leaving 11 bases between the germline ends. CDR3 length: 12 amino acids. The CDR3 region is CAITGIKTEAFF. CDR3 in DNA: TGTGCCATCACAGGGATTAAAACTGAAGCTTTCTTT.

The rearrangement uses TRBV19 and TRBJ1-5, with D maybe TRBD1 (6 bases). The V end was cut by 6 bases, the J end by 2 bases, with 11 bases between. There are 14 residues in the CDR3. Germline V lookup: CDR1 LNHDA, CDR2 SQIVND (reference sequence). The CDR3 loop is CASRRTDGNQPQHF. The DNA for the CDR3 is TGTGCCAGTAGACGGACAGATGGCAATCAGCCCCAGCATTTT. Using reference TRBV19 and TRBJ1-5 for the parts outside the CDR3, the full variable domain is DGGITQSPKYLFRKEGQNVTLSCEQNLNHDAMYWYRQDPGQGLRLIYYSQIVNDFQKGDIAEGYSVSREKKESFPLTVTSAQKNPTAFYLCASRRTDGNQPQHFGDGTRLSIL.

This rearrangement joins TRBV29-1 to TRBJ2-7; 7 nucleotides match TRBD1. The germline gives CDR1 SQVTM, CDR2 ANQGSEA. V was pared by 8 bases and J by 3 bases, with 7 bases of the junction left unmatched. This CDR3 region has 12 residues. This CDR3 reads CSTRDRFYEQYF. DNA for the CDR3: TGCAGCACCCGGGACAGATTCTACGAGCAGTACTTC.

The V gene is TRBV9, the J gene TRBJ1-1; D unclear. Germline V gene data show CDR1 as SGDLS and CDR2 as YYNGEE. Deletions cut 3 bases from V and 1 base from J, with 7 bases between. This CDR3 comprises 13 residues. The DNA of the CDR3 is TGTGCCAGCAGCGCCGGGTCGAACACTGAAGCTTTCTTT. The encoded protein is CASSAGSNTEAFF.

V usage is TRBV27 and J usage is TRBJ2-3; tentatively, D is TRBD2 (5 bases). CDR1 MNHEY and CDR2 SMNVEV come from the germline V gene (reference sequence). The V end lost 5 bases, the J end lost 4 bases, and 13 bases lay between the germline ends. The CDR3 is made up of 14 amino acids. In DNA, the CDR3 is TGTGCCAGCAGTCGGGGAAAAATTTCAGATACGCAGTATTTT. Translated: CASSRGKISDTQYF.

CDR3 amino acids: CASSLAGQEDNEQFF. CDR3 nucleotide sequence: TGTGCCAGCAGCTTGGCAGGACAGGAGGATAATGAGCAGTTCTTC. This chain uses TRBV5-6 with TRBJ2-1; 7 positions match TRBD1. Trimming at V came to 0 bases and at J to 7 bases, leaving 7 bases not matched to a gene. The CDR3 totals 15 residues. CDR1 is SGHDT and CDR2 is YYEEEE in the germline V gene.

V is TRBV6-5 and J is TRBJ2-7; tentatively, D is TRBD2 (6 bases). Germline-derived CDR1 and CDR2 are MNHEY and SVGAGI. V lost 0 bases, J lost 1 base, and 13 bases lay in between. The CDR3 is made up of 16 amino acids. CDR3 amino acids: CASSYSFGSGSYEQYF. CDR3 coding DNA: TGTGCCAGCAGTTACTCCTTCGGGAGTGGGTCCTACGAGCAGTACTTC.

V is TRBV6-5 and J is TRBJ1-2, with a weak D call TRBD1 (6 bases). CDR3 length equals 12 residues. Trimming stripped 8 bases from V and 4 bases from J, with 11 bases between. The germline V gene has CDR1 MNHEY and CDR2 SVGAGI. CDR3 nucleotides: TGTGCCAGCGGGGGGGGCCCCTATGGCTACACCTTC. Encoded protein: CASGGGPYGYTF.

This clone has only one observation. The rearrangement uses TRBV18 and TRBJ1-2, with D uncertain. V was clipped by 3 bases and J by 4 bases, with 15 bases between them. CDR3 length: 15 residues. Germline-derived CDR1 and CDR2 are KGHSH and LQKENI. The CDR3 nucleotides are TGTGCCAGCTCACCCGCCGCGGAGTTCCTCTATGGCTACACCTTC. Amino acid sequence: CASSPAAEFLYGYTF.

The gene calls are TRBV19 and TRBJ2-7; TRBD2 is a possible D gene (5 bases). Between the trimmed V and J ends, which lost 3 bases and 6 bases, there was a span of 12 bases. The CDR3 spans 13 residues. The germline V gene has CDR1 LNHDA and CDR2 SQIVND (reference sequence). CDR3 DNA: TGTGCCAGTAGTATTGGGCCCGCGGGCGAGCAGTACTTC. It specifies CASSIGPAGEQYF. The full variable domain, rest sourced from reference TRBV19 and TRBJ2-7, is DGGITQSPKYLFRKEGQNVTLSCEQNLNHDAMYWYRQDPGQGLRLIYYSQIVNDFQKGDIAEGYSVSREKKESFPLTVTSAQKNPTAFYLCASSIGPAGEQYFGPGTRLTVT.

This rearrangement joins TRBV10-3 to TRBJ1-1; tentative D call: TRBD1 (5 bases). Germline V gene data show CDR1 as ENHRY and CDR2 as SYGVKD. V dropped 8 bases and J dropped 8 bases, with 18 bases sitting between them. The CDR3 loop spans 13 amino acids. DNA of the CDR3: TGTGCCATCTCCCGCGACAGTCCCGTGGAAGCTTTCTTT. Protein: CAISRDSPVEAFF.

This chain connects TRBV5-5 to TRBJ1-3; 7 nucleotides align to TRBD1. From germline, CDR1 is SGHKS and CDR2 YYEKEE (reference sequence). Trimming took 3 bases from V and 0 from J; bases not matched to a gene: 6. CDR3 size: 16 residues. The CDR3 loop is CASSWEPGGSGNTIYF. The CDR3 nucleotides are TGTGCCAGCAGCTGGGAGCCAGGGGGCTCTGGAAACACCATATATTTT.

This rearrangement joins TRBV7-9 to TRBJ2-1; 11 bases line up with TRBD2. V gave up 4 bases and J gave up 8 bases; unmatched junction bases: 10. There are 16 residues in the CDR3. CDR1 SEHNR and CDR2 FQNEAQ come from the germline V gene (reference sequence). The CDR3 sequence is CASSWDLAGGDDEQFF. In nucleotides, the CDR3 is TGTGCCAGCAGCTGGGATCTAGCGGGAGGAGACGATGAGCAGTTCTTC.

The chain recombines TRBV10-1 with TRBJ2-7; the D is unclear. The CDR3 has 12 residues. Germline CDR1 WNHNN, CDR2 SYGVQD (reference sequence). V lost 3 bases and J lost 3, with 6 bases in between. The CDR3 DNA follows: TGCGCCAGCAGTGATACATACTACGAGCAGTACTTC. It codes for CASSDTYYEQYF.